The 25 T cell receptor beta chains below were found in one sample sequenced in a study of shared clonotypes between healthy human individuals. Some clones are missing from TCRdb's copy, which holds only in-frame ones; the method was immunoSEQ multiplex PCR. There are about 1.1 million clones in the sample; approximately 80% occur only once, and 0.6% to 0.7% lies in the top ten. The sequenced sample consisted of memory CD4+ T cells from PBMCs. The subset is: CD45RA-negative fraction. All receptors derive from a man between 18 and 29 years old in good health. Some clones in this sample may be carry-over from other donors' samples.

This sequence joins TRBV9 and TRBJ1-1; D uncertain. This CDR3 contains 17 residues. The V gene lost 2 bases and the J gene lost 1 base, with 18 bases spanning the gap. Germline values: CDR1 SGDLS, CDR2 YYNGEE. This CDR3 reads CASSVGNTPVPNTEAFF. The DNA of the CDR3 is TGTGCCAGCAGCGTTGGGAACACCCCGGTACCGAACACTGAAGCTTTCTTT.

Concerning this clone: A much larger clone is a single base away; this may be a read error. The same CDR3 arises from other DNA sequences in this sample as well. The chain has TRBV28 and TRBJ1-1; D unresolved. Germline CDR1 reads MDHEN; CDR2 reads SYDVKM. Deletions cut 1 base from V and 1 base from J, with 4 bases between. The CDR3 runs to 13 residues. The CDR3: CASSLSGNTEAFF. The DNA of the CDR3 is TGTGCCAGCAGTTTATCAGGGAACACTGAAGCTTTCTTT.

This sequence joins TRBV10-3 and TRBJ2-1, with 7 positions matching TRBD2. CDR3 length: 11 residues. Germline assignment: CDR1 ENHRY and CDR2 SYGVKD. Trimming cost V 5 bases and J 8 bases; bases outside gene matches: 0. The CDR3 DNA reads TGTGCCATCAGTCGGGGGGATGAGCAGTTCTTC. It specifies CAISRGDEQFF.

The V and J genes are TRBV28 and TRBJ1-2; the D gene is possibly TRBD1 (6 bases). The CDR3 spans 13 residues. Trimming took off 6 bases at V and 2 bases at J, with 10 bases between the two ends. Per germline, CDR1 MDHEN and CDR2 SYDVKM. CDR3 sequence reads: CASSTGQNYGYTF. The CDR3 nucleotides are TGTGCCAGCAGCACGGGACAAAACTATGGCTACACCTTC.

The chain links TRBV2 to TRBJ1-1; D gene ambiguous. The CDR3 contains 15 residues. The V and J ends lost 2 bases and 0 bases respectively, with 10 bases between them. Germline V CDR1 and CDR2: SNHLY, FYNNEI. The CDR3 spells CASSENGQLNTEAFF. For the CDR3, the DNA is TGTGCCAGCAGTGAAAACGGGCAGTTGAACACTGAAGCTTTCTTT.

To note about this clone: This same CDR3 is encoded by further DNA sequences in the sample. V gene TRBV5-1 combines with J gene TRBJ1-2; D unclear. Trimming pared 1 base from V and 3 bases from J, leaving 7 bases between. The CDR3 consists of 13 residues. The germline V gene encodes CDR1 SGHRS and CDR2 YFSETQ. The CDR3: CASSLRGDYGYTF. DNA of the CDR3: TGCGCCAGCAGCTTGAGAGGTGACTATGGCTACACCTTC.

CDR3 nucleotides: TGTGCCTTAAGCAAGGGCAGCTCCTATAATTCACCCCTCCACTTT. This translates into CALSKGSSYNSPLHF. The V call is TRBV28, the J call TRBJ1-6; D gene unclear. The CDR3 extends over 15 amino acids. V lost 11 bases to trimming and J lost 0 bases, with 14 bases between them. The germline V gene has CDR1 MDHEN and CDR2 SYDVKM.

The chain carries TRBV11-1 and TRBJ1-1, with a possible D match to TRBD1 (5 bases). The ends were cut back, 3 bases at V and 2 bases at J, with 10 bases in the middle. CDR3 length: 14 residues. CDR1 and CDR2 from the germline V gene are SGHAT and FQDESV (reference sequence). The CDR3 loop is CASSFGAANTEAFF. DNA for the CDR3: TGTGCCAGCAGCTTTGGGGCCGCCAACACTGAAGCTTTCTTT.

The V and J genes are TRBV7-9 and TRBJ1-5; unclear D gene. This CDR3 is 14 amino acids long. Germline loops: CDR1 SEHNR, CDR2 FQNEAQ (reference sequence). Trimming took 3 bases from V and 4 from J, leaving 10 bases between them. This CDR3 is CASSLSSVNQPQHF. The CDR3, as DNA: TGTGCCAGCAGCTTGTCGTCAGTAAATCAGCCCCAGCATTTT.

On this clone: This clone may be a read error of a much larger clone one base away. The chain recombines TRBV6-1 with TRBJ2-5, with 9 nucleotides matching TRBD1. From germline, CDR1 is MNHNS and CDR2 SASEGT. CDR3 size: 13 residues. The trim removed 6 bases at V and 5 bases at J, leaving 4 bases unmatched. CDR3 nucleotides: TGTGCCAGCAGACAGGGGGCTTTGGAGACCCAGTACTTC. Translated, it gives CASRQGALETQYF.

This sequence joins TRBV2 and TRBJ1-1; D is perhaps TRBD1 (5 bases). V gave up 2 bases and J gave up 4 bases, with 14 bases separating them. The CDR3 has 15 residues. Germline-derived CDR1 and CDR2 are SNHLY and FYNNEI. CDR3 loop: CASSESRGSGTEAFF. In DNA form, the CDR3 reads TGTGCCAGCAGTGAATCCCGGGGGTCGGGCACTGAAGCTTTCTTT.

The chain is built from TRBV4-2 and TRBJ2-7, with TRBD2 as a possible D gene (5 bases). This CDR3 comprises 17 residues. V was trimmed by 0 bases and J by 7 bases, leaving 22 bases between them. Germline values: CDR1 LGHNA, CDR2 YNFKEQ. DNA for the CDR3: TGTGCCAGCAGCCAAGAAGCCAACAGCGGCCAGTACCTAGAGCAGTACTTC. Amino acids: CASSQEANSGQYLEQYF.

The chain links TRBV2 to TRBJ2-7; no definite D call. Looked up from germline, CDR1 is SNHLY and CDR2 is FYNNEI. The V and J ends lost 6 bases and 2 bases respectively, with 5 bases between them. The CDR3 is 11 amino acids. The chain's CDR3 is CASSATYEQYF. As DNA, the CDR3 is TGTGCCAGCAGCGCAACCTACGAGCAGTACTTC.

V usage is TRBV4-2 and J usage is TRBJ2-1; 13 bases are shared with TRBD2. With V trimmed by 3 bases and J by 8 bases, 7 bases remained unmatched. The germline CDR1 and CDR2 sequences are LGHNA and YNFKEQ. The CDR3 runs to 16 residues. The CDR3 coding sequence is TGTGCCAGCAGCCAGGAACTAGCGGGAGGGTGGGATGAGCAGTTCTTC. This codes for CASSQELAGGWDEQFF.

V gene TRBV19 combines with J gene TRBJ2-7; no clear D. CDR3 length equals 13 residues. Germline V lookup: CDR1 LNHDA, CDR2 SQIVND (reference sequence). The ends were cut back, 2 bases at V and 6 bases at J, with 11 bases in the middle. The CDR3 bases are TGTGCCAGTAGTATAAATCCGAGCGCCGAGCAGTACTTC. Translating gives CASSINPSAEQYF.

This clone was counted ten times or more. The chain uses TRBV5-1 and TRBJ1-2; 9 nucleotides match TRBD1. V dropped 0 bases and J dropped 4; count of bases not matched to a gene: 4. The CDR3 runs to 15 residues. Germline V gene lookup returns CDR1 SGHRS and CDR2 YFSETQ. The CDR3 protein is CASSLAGQGSYGYTF. The CDR3 DNA reads as TGCGCCAGCAGCTTGGCCGGACAGGGGAGCTATGGCTACACCTTC.

The gene calls are TRBV5-6 and TRBJ2-7; 8 positions match TRBD1. The CDR3 has 16 residues. With 0 bases clipped from V and 4 bases from J, the junction kept 9 bases outside the gene matches. Germline CDR1 is SGHDT and CDR2 is YYEEEE. This CDR3 is CASSLASGQGTYEQYF. Written as DNA, the CDR3 is TGTGCCAGCAGCTTGGCGTCCGGACAGGGAACATACGAGCAGTACTTC.

This rearrangement joins TRBV10-2 to TRBJ2-7; D gene unclear. The CDR3 runs 16 residues. The germline V gene encodes CDR1 WSHSY and CDR2 SAAADI. Trimming pared 3 bases from V and 2 bases from J, leaving 17 bases between. In DNA, the CDR3 is TGCGCCAGCAGTGACGCCCCGGCTACAAACCCCTACGAGCAGTACTTC. It translates to CASSDAPATNPYEQYF.

The chain combines TRBV29-1 with TRBJ1-4; D not resolved. Germline values: CDR1 SQVTM, CDR2 ANQGSEA. Trimming removed 4 bases at V and 5 bases at J, with 8 bases between. The CDR3 is 12 residues long. The CDR3 protein is CSVGSSNEKLFF. Here the CDR3 DNA reads TGCAGCGTTGGCAGTAGCAATGAAAAACTGTTTTTT.

The chain combines TRBV5-1 with TRBJ1-4, with D unclear. The CDR3 sequence is 15 residues long. From germline, CDR1 is SGHRS and CDR2 YFSETQ. V shed 2 bases and J shed 0 bases, with 8 bases lying between them. CDR3 sequence reads: CASSFHSATNEKLFF. The CDR3 DNA sequence: TGCGCCAGCAGCTTTCACTCCGCAACTAATGAAAAACTGTTTTTT.

This chain connects TRBV28 to TRBJ2-7; D perhaps matches TRBD1 (5 bases). The germline V and J ends were trimmed by 6 bases and 3 bases, with 21 bases remaining between them. Germline V CDR1 and CDR2: MDHEN, SYDVKM. This CDR3 spans 16 amino acids. For the CDR3, the DNA is TGTGCCAGCAGCGGCGCTGGGCGGACATTACACTACGAGCAGTACTTC. Translated: CASSGAGRTLHYEQYF.

This clone has a handful of counts. This may come from a read error, since a much larger clone is one base off. The rearrangement links TRBV6-1 to TRBJ2-5; D is ambiguous. The tail of the sequence fits TRBJ2-7 better, so the J call may be wrong. Germline V CDR1 and CDR2: MNHNS, SASEGT. The CDR3 is made up of 11 amino acids. CDR3 loop: CASSANYEQYF. CDR3 in DNA: TGTGCCAGCAGTGCCAACTACGAGCAGTACTTC.

This chain links TRBV14 with TRBJ1-3, with 8 positions matching TRBD1. The V and J ends lost 5 bases and 0 bases, in that order; junction bases with no gene match: 6. The CDR3 length is 16 residues. Germline V CDR1 and CDR2: SGHDN, FVKESK. The CDR3 coding sequence is TGTGCCAGCAGCTCCCGGACAGGGAGCTCTGGAAACACCATATATTTT. Translation gives CASSSRTGSSGNTIYF.

The chain carries TRBV5-1 and TRBJ1-4; D uncertain. The CDR3 sequence is 14 residues long. Germline CDR1 is SGHRS and CDR2 is YFSETQ. Trimming cost V 0 bases and J 6 bases, with 9 bases left between them. The CDR3 loop reads CASSLGAEDEKLFF. In DNA form, the CDR3 reads TGCGCCAGCAGCTTGGGGGCGGAGGATGAAAAACTGTTTTTT. Full variable domain (remainder filled in from reference TRBV5-1 and TRBJ1-4): KAGVTQTPRYLIKTRGQQVTLSCSPISGHRSVSWYQQTPGQGLQFLFEYFSETQRNKGNFPGRFSGRQFSNSRSEMNVSTLELGDSALYLCASSLGAEDEKLFFGSGTQLSVL.

V is TRBV4-2 and J is TRBJ1-3; D call uncertain. Germline V gene lookup returns CDR1 LGHNA and CDR2 YNFKEQ. V was shortened by 4 bases and J by 0 bases, with 16 bases between the two germline ends. This CDR3 has 17 amino acids. CDR3 in amino acids: CASSPLEEGPSGNTIYF. The CDR3, as DNA: TGTGCCAGCAGCCCCCTGGAAGAGGGCCCCTCTGGAAACACCATATATTTT.